These 32 T cell receptor beta chains originate from one sample sequenced in a study of OX40 agonist ivuxolimab in advanced cancers. TCRdb keeps only in-frame clones here, not all; method: immunoSEQ multiplex PCR. The table records about 41,000 clones, 85% of them present only once. The source was CD4+ or CD8+ T cells sorted from blood, collected in a trial of the OX40 agonist ivuxolimab. The receptors shown here come from an adult with an advanced solid tumor such as melanoma, head and neck, liver or kidney cancer.

This clone appeared a single time. The DNA of the CDR3 is TGTGCCAGCAGTAGGGGGAACACCGGGGAGCTGTTTTTT. Translated: CASSRGNTGELFF. V usage is TRBV6-6 and J usage is TRBJ2-2; TRBD1 might be the D (5 bases). CDR3 size: 13 residues. V dropped 5 bases and J dropped 1 base, with 5 bases sitting between them. CDR1 is MNHNY, CDR2 SVGAGI, per germline (reference sequence).

The chain uses TRBV29-1 and TRBJ2-5; TRBD2 aligns across 9 bases. The CDR3 is 14 amino acids. Germline assignment: CDR1 SQVTM and CDR2 ANQGSEA. The trim removed 6 bases at V and 3 bases at J, leaving 8 bases unmatched. The CDR3 reads CSVGTSRGEETQYF. The DNA for the CDR3 is TGCAGCGTCGGGACTAGCAGGGGAGAAGAGACCCAGTACTTC.

The J gene is TRBJ2-6, the V gene TRBV27, with a tentative D call TRBD1 (5 bases). The CDR3 has 15 residues. CDR1 and CDR2 from the germline V gene are MNHEY and SMNVEV (reference sequence). V was clipped by 5 bases and J by 0 bases, with 8 bases between them. The CDR3 region has the DNA TGTGCCAGCAGTCCTCAGGGCTCTGGGGCCAACGTCCTGACTTTC. Its protein is CASSPQGSGANVLTF.

This clone was recorded once. The chain combines TRBV11-3 with TRBJ2-7; TRBD2 agrees at 7 bases. Germline trimming cut 0 bases from V and 2 bases from J; bases unmatched to any gene: 10. This CDR3 is built from 17 residues. Germline V gives CDR1 SGHNT, CDR2 YENEEA. The CDR3 bases are TGTGCCAGCAGCTTAGAATTTGGGGGGGTAAGCCCCTACGAGCAGTACTTC. Amino acids: CASSLEFGGVSPYEQYF.

The chain couples TRBV5-3 to TRBJ1-2; D is possibly TRBD1 (5 bases). TRBV5-3 is an ORF, with its function uncertain. The V end lost 4 bases, the J end lost 1 base, and 14 bases lay between the germline ends. The CDR3 contains 15 residues. The CDR3 sequence: CARSTPGLLNYGYTF. In DNA, the CDR3 is TGTGCCAGAAGCACCCCGGGACTTCTTAACTATGGCTACACCTTC.

The chain has TRBV2 and TRBJ1-3; the D is unclear. V dropped 7 bases and J dropped 1 base, with 11 bases sitting between them. The length of the CDR3 is 14 residues. Germline CDR1 reads SNHLY; CDR2 reads FYNNEI. The CDR3 DNA follows: TGTGCCAGCACCGAGACACTTTCTGGAAACACCATATATTTT. Translated: CASTETLSGNTIYF.

The CDR3 loop reads CASRVGLLANEKLFF. The CDR3 DNA reads TGTGCCAGCAGAGTGGGACTTCTCGCAAACGAAAAACTGTTTTTT. The chain couples TRBV6-1 to TRBJ1-4; possible D gene TRBD1, 5 bases. Germline lookup yields CDR1 MNHNS and CDR2 SASEGT. There are 15 residues in the CDR3. Trimming shortened V by 6 bases and J by 8 bases, and 19 bases separated the two germline ends.

This chain joins TRBV28 and TRBJ2-3; D is perhaps TRBD2 (5 bases). V was clipped by 3 bases and J by 1 base, with 8 bases between them. CDR1 is MDHEN, CDR2 SYDVKM, per germline. CDR3 length equals 14 residues. The CDR3 DNA is TGTGCCAGCAGTTTTAGGACTCGCACAGATACGCAGTATTTT. The encoded protein is CASSFRTRTDTQYF.

This clone has only one observation. This sequence joins TRBV7-3 and TRBJ1-1; no reliable D call. V was clipped by 1 base and J by 1 base, with 7 bases between them. CDR1 SGHTA and CDR2 FQGTGA come from the germline V gene. The CDR3 covers 14 residues. CDR3 DNA sequence: TGTGCCAGCAGCTTAAGCGCACCGAACACTGAAGCTTTCTTT. This translates into CASSLSAPNTEAFF.

This clone was detected only once. The chain recombines TRBV9 with TRBJ2-5, with D possibly being TRBD2 (5 bases). The CDR3 is 15 amino acids. The V gene's germline CDR1 is SGDLS and CDR2 YYNGEE. V gave up 0 bases and J gave up 5 bases, with 14 bases separating them. CDR3 residues: CASSVARSERETQYF. DNA for the CDR3: TGTGCCAGCAGCGTAGCAAGGTCGGAGCGGGAGACCCAGTACTTC.

V usage is TRBV11-3 and J usage is TRBJ2-7, with D possibly being TRBD1 (6 bases). Germline CDR1 reads SGHNT; CDR2 reads YENEEA. Between the trimmed V and J ends, which lost 2 bases and 3 bases, there was a span of 8 bases. CDR3 size: 13 residues. CDR3 sequence reads: CASSLSRGYEQYF. In nucleotides, the CDR3 is TGTGCCAGCAGCTTAAGCAGGGGCTACGAGCAGTACTTC.

The gene calls are TRBV6-5 and TRBJ2-7, with TRBD1 matching 9 bases. Unmatched junction bases numbered 9, after V lost 6 bases and J lost 3 bases. The CDR3 contains 15 residues. CDR1 and CDR2 from the germline V gene are MNHEY and SVGAGI. CDR3 loop: CASSPRDRGDYEQYF. CDR3 in DNA: TGTGCCAGCAGCCCACGTGACAGGGGGGACTACGAGCAGTACTTC.

The chain combines TRBV29-1 with TRBJ2-3; D possibly matches TRBD1 or TRBD2 (5 bases each). The germline CDR1 and CDR2 sequences are SQVTM and ANQGSEA. Between the trimmed V and J ends, which lost 0 bases and 0 bases, there was a span of 19 bases. The CDR3 runs 18 residues. The CDR3 loop reads CSVEEHSGTRGSTDTQYF. CDR3 nucleotide sequence: TGCAGCGTTGAAGAACACTCCGGGACCCGAGGTAGCACAGATACGCAGTATTTT.

This sequence joins TRBV28 and TRBJ1-2, with a tentative D call TRBD1 (5 bases). V was clipped by 3 bases and J by 4 bases, with 12 bases between them. Germline V gene data show CDR1 as MDHEN and CDR2 as SYDVKM. This CDR3 comprises 14 residues. The CDR3 DNA reads as TGTGCCAGCAGTTTCCCGGACAAGTTCTATGGCTACACCTTC. Translated, it gives CASSFPDKFYGYTF.

This clone was found once. The chain combines TRBV28 with TRBJ1-3; a possible D gene is TRBD1 (5 bases). V shed 2 bases and J shed 0 bases, with 14 bases lying between them. The CDR3 totals 17 residues. Germline assignment: CDR1 MDHEN and CDR2 SYDVKM. The CDR3 sequence: CASSLPGLISSGNTIYF. Written as DNA, the CDR3 is TGTGCCAGCAGTTTACCGGGACTCATATCCTCTGGAAACACCATATATTTT.

V is TRBV19 and J is TRBJ1-2, with TRBD1 matching over 7 bases. V trimming: 8 bases; J trimming: 8 bases; junction bases outside the gene matches: 8. The CDR3 is 12 residues long. CDR1 is LNHDA and CDR2 is SQIVND in the germline V gene (reference sequence). CDR3: CASGAGGPGYTF. CDR3 nucleotide sequence: TGTGCCAGTGGAGCAGGGGGGCCAGGCTACACCTTC.

The chain combines TRBV9 with TRBJ2-5; 9 bases map to TRBD2. Germline CDR1 reads SGDLS; CDR2 reads YYNGEE. The CDR3 runs 16 residues. The V gene end was trimmed by 4 bases and the J gene end by 0 bases; junction bases not matched to a gene: 7. CDR3 in amino acids: CASSLGLAKYQETQYF. CDR3 bases: TGTGCCAGCAGCTTAGGACTAGCGAAGTACCAAGAGACCCAGTACTTC.

V is TRBV20-1 and J is TRBJ2-7, with unresolved D. Germline CDR1 is DFQATT and CDR2 is SNEGSKA (reference sequence). Trimming pared 5 bases from V and 3 bases from J, leaving 8 bases between. This CDR3 region has 11 residues. CDR3 DNA: TGCAGTGCTCCTCTGGACTACGAGCAGTACTTC. It translates to CSAPLDYEQYF.

V is TRBV5-1 and J is TRBJ2-6; D remains unclear. The CDR3 consists of 17 residues. Per the germline V gene, CDR1 is SGHRS and CDR2 is YFSETQ. V was pared by 1 base and J by 0 bases, with 11 bases between. The CDR3 nucleotides are TGCGCCAGCAGCTTGATAGGCTTCTCCTCTGGGGCCAACGTCCTGACTTTC. Protein: CASSLIGFSSGANVLTF.

This clone has a handful of counts. The rearrangement joins TRBV19 to TRBJ2-7; 7 bases fit TRBD1. J lost 5 bases, V lost 3 bases, and 4 bases had no gene match. Looked up from germline, CDR1 is LNHDA and CDR2 is SQIVND (reference sequence). The CDR3 runs 13 residues. The DNA for the CDR3 is TGTGCCAGTAGTATTGAGACAGGGCACGAGCAGTACTTC. It translates to CASSIETGHEQYF.

The chain uses TRBV19 and TRBJ1-1; D uncertain. V lost 6 bases to trimming and J lost 11 bases, with 19 bases between them. The CDR3 is made up of 13 amino acids. Germline V CDR1 and CDR2: LNHDA, SQIVND (reference sequence). In nucleotides, the CDR3 is TGTGCCAGTAGATCCCCTGCAACGGTACTGGCTTTCTTT. This encodes CASRSPATVLAFF. Looking up the rest from reference TRBV19 and TRBJ1-1 gives the full variable domain: DGGITQSPKYLFRKEGQNVTLSCEQNLNHDAMYWYRQDPGQGLRLIYYSQIVNDFQKGDIAEGYSVSREKKESFPLTVTSAQKNPTAFYLCASRSPATVLAFFGQGTRLTVV.

The V and J genes are TRBV28 and TRBJ2-1; 7 bases are a match to TRBD2. The CDR3 is 12 amino acids. The V gene's germline CDR1 is MDHEN and CDR2 SYDVKM. The V segment lost 5 bases and the J segment 16 bases; nucleotides outside the gene matches: 11. CDR3 DNA: TGTGCCAGCAGTAACGTGGCGGGAGAGGGATTCTTC. Translation gives CASSNVAGEGFF. The full variable domain, with the rest looked up from reference TRBV28 and TRBJ2-1, is DVKVTQSSRYLVKRTGEKVFLECVQDMDHENMFWYRQDPGLGLRLIYFSYDVKMKEKGDIPEGYSVSREKKERFSLILESASTNQTSMYLCASSNVAGEGFFGPGTRLTVL.

The chain uses TRBV18 and TRBJ2-1, with D perhaps being TRBD1 or TRBD2 (5 bases each). The CDR3 is 13 amino acids. Trimming shortened V by 2 bases and J by 5 bases, and 7 bases separated the two germline ends. CDR1 and CDR2 (germline): KGHSH, LQKENI. The CDR3 loop reads CASSPGTNNEQFF. For the CDR3, the DNA is TGTGCCAGCTCACCAGGGACCAACAATGAGCAGTTCTTC.

CDR3 region: CASSLGQNSNQPQHF. DNA of the CDR3: TGTGCCAGCAGCTTAGGGCAGAATAGCAATCAGCCCCAGCATTTT. The V gene is TRBV7-8, the J gene TRBJ1-5; D is unresolved. The CDR3 has 15 residues. From germline, CDR1 is SGHVS and CDR2 FQNEAQ. The V end was cut by 1 base, the J end by 0 bases, with 7 bases between.

The chain joins TRBV14 to TRBJ2-2; D ambiguous. Germline-derived CDR1 and CDR2 are SGHDN and FVKESK. The CDR3 sequence is 14 residues long. The V gene lost 1 base and the J gene lost 0 bases, with 3 bases spanning the gap. CDR3 protein: CASSQVSNTGELFF. The CDR3 DNA sequence: TGTGCCAGCAGCCAAGTCTCGAACACCGGGGAGCTGTTTTTT.

The chain employs TRBV5-1 and TRBJ2-7; perhaps TRBD1 as D (5 bases). Germline V gives CDR1 SGHRS, CDR2 YFSETQ. V lost 1 base and J 2 bases, leaving 10 bases between the germline ends. The CDR3 totals 14 residues. The DNA of the CDR3 is TGCGCCAGCAGCTTGCAAACAGGCACCTACGAGCAGTACTTC. Its translation is CASSLQTGTYEQYF.

In this sample, this clone turned up once. The V and J genes are TRBV18 and TRBJ1-2, with a tentative D call TRBD1 (5 bases). This CDR3 has 15 residues. Germline values: CDR1 KGHSH, CDR2 LQKENI. V lost 2 bases and J lost 6, with 16 bases in between. The chain's CDR3 is CASSPTRDAINGYTF. The CDR3, as DNA: TGTGCCAGCTCACCAACTCGGGACGCAATAAATGGCTACACCTTC.

This chain joins TRBV2 and TRBJ2-7; 7 bases agree with TRBD2. The J segment lost 4 bases and the V segment lost 8 bases, leaving 14 bases of the junction unmatched. The CDR3 consists of 15 residues. Germline values: CDR1 SNHLY, CDR2 FYNNEI. The CDR3 DNA sequence: TGTGCCAGCCTCCAAACTAGCGCGGGATATTACGAGCAGTACTTC. Amino acid sequence: CASLQTSAGYYEQYF.

This rearrangement joins TRBV5-1 to TRBJ2-7; D gene uncertain. Germline loops: CDR1 SGHRS, CDR2 YFSETQ. This CDR3 spans 11 amino acids. With 3 bases removed from V and 0 bases from J, the gap between germline ends came to 1 base. The DNA of the CDR3 is TGCGCCAGCAGCTCCTCCTACGAGCAGTACTTC. Protein product: CASSSSYEQYF.

This chain joins TRBV28 and TRBJ2-7, with TRBD1 as a possible D gene (5 bases). This CDR3 region has 12 residues. Germline V gene data show CDR1 as MDHEN and CDR2 as SYDVKM. V was clipped by 7 bases and J by 0 bases, with 7 bases between them. CDR3 bases: TGTGCCAGCAAGGGGCCCTCCTACGAGCAGTACTTC. Its protein is CASKGPSYEQYF.

This clone was seen a handful of times. J is TRBJ1-1 and V is TRBV28; D call uncertain. V was clipped by 11 bases and J by 0 bases, with 13 bases between them. The CDR3 is 13 amino acids. Germline CDR1 and CDR2: MDHEN and SYDVKM. The CDR3 loop is CASARRLNTEAFF. The DNA of the CDR3 is TGTGCCTCAGCAAGACGATTGAACACTGAAGCTTTCTTT.

The chain combines TRBV11-3 with TRBJ2-7, with D possibly TRBD2 on 7 matching bases. The CDR3 contains 15 residues. The V and J ends lost 5 bases and 5 bases respectively, with 19 bases between them. The germline V gene encodes CDR1 SGHNT and CDR2 YENEEA. The CDR3 loop is CASSLSRGGVHEQYF. DNA for the CDR3: TGTGCCAGCAGCCTTTCTAGGGGGGGGGTTCACGAGCAGTACTTC.